This TCR beta chain was obtained from a study of CD8+CD57+ T cells in acquired aplastic anemia. Whole-study findings and limits: Patients and controls turned out to have roughly 29 CD8+ CDR3 sequences in common.

About this clonotype: What it binds is not known.

The CDR3 is 17 amino acids. Germline CDR1 is DFQATT and CDR2 is SNEGSKA (reference sequence). With 2 bases removed from V and 0 bases from J, the gap between germline ends came to 14 bases. Genomic DNA was employed as the template in profiling TCR beta VDJ and CDR3. MiXCR, applied by TCRdb to the reads, yields one record per CDR3 protein. This sample yields 300,000 or so distinct CDR3 sequences, of which roughly 61% are seen a single time; around 1.2% belongs to the top ten. Whoever was chosen for sequencing had shown CD8+CD57+ cell expansion by flow cytometry. The blood sampling took place in patients who had so far received no therapy.

The sequence was obtained from a human donor with aplastic anemia. The V and J genes are TRBV20-1 and TRBJ1-6; D remains ambiguous. Sequencing was done on a sample of sorted CD4+, CD8+, or CD8+CD57+ T cells (not recorded which) from PBMCs. DNA of the CDR3: TGCAGTGCTAGAAGAAAGGCAGCGAGCTCCTATAATTCACCCCTCCACTTT. Translated, it gives CSARRKAASSYNSPLHF.